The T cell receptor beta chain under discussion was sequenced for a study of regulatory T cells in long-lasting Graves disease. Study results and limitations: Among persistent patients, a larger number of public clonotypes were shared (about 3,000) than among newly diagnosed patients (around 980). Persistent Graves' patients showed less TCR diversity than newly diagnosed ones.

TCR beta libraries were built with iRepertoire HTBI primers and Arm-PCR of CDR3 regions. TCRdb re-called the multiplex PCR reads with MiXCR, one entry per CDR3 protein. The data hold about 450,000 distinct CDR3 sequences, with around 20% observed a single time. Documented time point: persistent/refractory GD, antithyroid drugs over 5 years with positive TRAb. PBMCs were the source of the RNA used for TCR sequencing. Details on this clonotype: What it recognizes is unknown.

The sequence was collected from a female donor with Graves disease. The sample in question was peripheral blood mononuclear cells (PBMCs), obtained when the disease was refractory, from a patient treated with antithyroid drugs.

The chain's CDR3 is CASVVGRRKFNEQFF. In DNA, the CDR3 is TGTGCCAGCGTCGTAGGAAGACGAAAGTTCAATGAGCAGTTCTTC. This rearrangement joins TRBV2 to TRBJ2-1; no definite D call. V dropped 8 bases and J dropped 6 bases, with 20 bases sitting between them. In germline, CDR1 is SNHLY, CDR2 FYNNEI. The CDR3 has 15 amino acids.